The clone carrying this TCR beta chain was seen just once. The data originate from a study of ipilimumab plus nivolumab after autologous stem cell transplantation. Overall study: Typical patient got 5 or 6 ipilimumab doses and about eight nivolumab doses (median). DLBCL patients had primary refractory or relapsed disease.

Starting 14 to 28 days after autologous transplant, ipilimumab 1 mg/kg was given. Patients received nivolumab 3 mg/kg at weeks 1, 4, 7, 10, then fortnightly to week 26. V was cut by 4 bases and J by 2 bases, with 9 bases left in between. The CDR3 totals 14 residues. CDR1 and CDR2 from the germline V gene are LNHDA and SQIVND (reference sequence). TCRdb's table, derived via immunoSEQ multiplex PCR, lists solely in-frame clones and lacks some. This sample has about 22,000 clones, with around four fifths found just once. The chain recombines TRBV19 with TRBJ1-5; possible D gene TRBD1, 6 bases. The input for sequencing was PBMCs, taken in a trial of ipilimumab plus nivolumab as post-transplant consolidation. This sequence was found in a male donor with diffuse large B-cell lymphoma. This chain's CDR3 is CASSTGVGNQPQHF. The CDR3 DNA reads TGTGCCAGTAGTACAGGGGTTGGCAATCAGCCCCAGCATTTT.